This T cell receptor (beta chain) stems from a study of T cell changes during pregnancy in multiple sclerosis. This CDR3 region has 13 residues. From germline, CDR1 is SQVTM and CDR2 ANQGSEA. With V trimmed by 6 bases and J by 9 bases, 9 bases remained unmatched. Clones were read by immunoSEQ multiplex PCR, and TCRdb kept only the in-frame ones, dropping some. The sample yields 90,000 to 120,000 clones, under 95% seen once. The chain uses TRBV29-1 and TRBJ2-3, with 10 bases that match TRBD1. The receptor's source is a female donor in good health, enrolled as a control in a pregnancy study. Material: peripheral blood, obtained in the third trimester of pregnancy. The CDR3 protein is CSVGQGVSGTQYF. The CDR3 nucleotides read TGCAGCGTCGGACAGGGGGTGTCTGGGACGCAGTATTTT.